This record covers a single T cell receptor (beta chain). Only in-frame clones appear in the TCRdb table, and some are missing; sequencing was by immunoSEQ multiplex PCR. The sample consists of approximately 99,000 clones, around 84% of them appearing once. Trimming removed 6 bases from V and 4 bases from J; junction bases left unmatched: 5. The CDR3 is 13 amino acids. The record originates from a study of blood T cell repertoires in COVID-19. Looking at the study overall: Sites in the United States, Italy and Spain provided acute and convalescent COVID-19 samples.

Sample: peripheral blood. The chain is built from TRBV12-3 or TRBV12-4 and TRBJ1-2; 7 nucleotides line up with TRBD1. This TCR came from a woman between 55 and 75 years old in a cohort sampled during active or convalescent COVID-19. CDR3 nucleotides: TGTGCCAGCAGAAGACAGGGAATCTATGGCTACACCTTC. Translating it yields CASRRQGIYGYTF.